A selection of T cell receptor beta chains follows, all from one sample in a study of Tregs in tolerant kidney transplant recipients. Using immunoSEQ multiplex PCR, the repertoire was profiled, and TCRdb retains in-frame clones only, with some absent. The repertoire consists of around 78,000 clones, with more than 85% occurring once and the leading ten covering approximately 0.37%. The source material was Tregs from blood, sampled before the transplant. The receptors originated from a human donor who received a combined kidney and bone marrow transplant. The CDR3 runs from the conserved cysteine through the conserved F or W. A D gene is named only where the DNA matches it firmly. Some rows have no size entry. The others give once, few or many, or a class for an expanded clone.

V gene,clone size,CDR3 length,J gene,D gene,CDR3 protein,CDR3 DNA
TRBV6-1,.,12,TRBJ2-7,.,CASSFTGYEQYF,TGTGCCAGCAGTTTCACCGGGTACGAGCAGTACTTC
TRBV6-1,.,14,TRBJ1-5,.,CASSDRGGLQPQHF,TGTGCCAGCAGTGATAGGGGGGGGTTACAGCCCCAGCATTTT
TRBV15,.,15,TRBJ1-5,.,CATSPSGDPSQPQHF,TGTGCCACCAGCCCCTCGGGTGACCCTTCGCAGCCCCAGCATTTT
TRBV2,.,13,TRBJ1-5,.,CASSGGGSQPQHF,TGTGCCAGCAGTGGGGGGGGGTCTCAGCCCCAGCATTTT
TRBV19,.,18,TRBJ2-2,TRBD2,CASSINGAGDLSTGELFF,TGTGCCAGTAGTATAAATGGGGCGGGAGATCTCTCAACCGGGGAGCTGTTTTTT
TRBV4-1,.,15,TRBJ2-7,TRBD2,CASSQGGGRAAEQYF,TGCGCCAGCAGCCAAGGAGGCGGGAGGGCCGCCGAGCAGTACTTC
TRBV27,once,15,TRBJ2-5,.,CASSLDGRETGTQYF,TGTGCCAGCAGTTTAGACGGACGTGAAACGGGGACCCAGTACTTC
TRBV27,once,16,TRBJ1-1,.,CASSSSTGRGNTEAFF,.
TRBV28,.,15,TRBJ1-5,.,CASSFRKTDNQPQHF,TGTGCCAGCAGTTTTCGAAAGACAGACAATCAGCCCCAGCATTTT
TRBV9,.,15,TRBJ1-6,.,CASSVEGTYNSPLHF,TGTGCCAGCAGCGTAGAGGGGACGTATAATTCACCCCTCCACTTT
TRBV6-1,.,14,TRBJ2-7,.,CASSEGGRSYEQYF,TGTGCCAGCAGTGAAGGGGGCCGGTCCTACGAGCAGTACTTC
TRBV4-3,.,14,TRBJ1-2,.,CASSQETGRYGYTF,TGCGCCAGCAGCCAAGAAACAGGGCGCTATGGCTACACCTTC
TRBV7-2,.,15,TRBJ2-7,TRBD1,CASGRSGTAIYEQYF,TGTGCCAGCGGCAGATCCGGGACAGCGATCTACGAGCAGTACTTC
TRBV19,.,16,TRBJ2-1,TRBD2,CASNTIMEGGRNEQFF,TGTGCCAGTAACACTATTATGGAGGGAGGGCGGAATGAGCAGTTCTTC
TRBV7-8,.,15,TRBJ1-5,.,CASSLEGRSNQPQHF,TGTGCCAGCAGCTTAGAGGGGCGCAGCAATCAGCCCCAGCATTTT
TRBV11-2,.,14,TRBJ2-5,.,CASSFERNGETQYF,TGTGCCAGCAGCTTTGAGCGGAATGGGGAGACCCAGTACTTC
TRBV7-2,.,16,TRBJ2-2,.,CASSPQGGTPGGELFF,TGTGCCAGCAGCCCCCAGGGGGGGACCCCAGGCGGGGAGCTGTTTTTT
TRBV19,.,14,TRBJ2-5,.,CASKASDSSETQYF,TGTGCCAGTAAAGCCTCAGACAGTTCAGAGACCCAGTACTTC
TRBV2,.,16,TRBJ2-2,TRBD2,CASSERGLAGTGELFF,TGTGCCAGCAGTGAAAGGGGACTAGCGGGTACCGGGGAGCTGTTTTTT
TRBV10-3,.,14,TRBJ2-7,TRBD2,CATGASGPAYEQYF,TGTGCCACAGGGGCTAGCGGGCCAGCCTACGAGCAGTACTTC
TRBV5-6,.,16,TRBJ1-2,TRBD1,CASSQGTGGVFYGYTF,TGTGCCAGCAGCCAAGGGACAGGGGGCGTCTTCTATGGCTACACCTTC
TRBV7-2,.,13,TRBJ2-7,.,CASSPDFFLEQYF,TGTGCCAGCAGCCCCGACTTCTTTCTCGAGCAGTACTTC
TRBV28,.,17,TRBJ1-1,.,CASSSSAAGTSSTEAFF,.
TRBV5-1,.,14,TRBJ1-3,.,CASSFRGLENTIYF,TGCGCCAGCAGCTTCAGGGGCCTGGAAAACACCATATATTTT
TRBV21-1,few,16,TRBJ2-7,.,CASNSGALDFYYEQYF,TGTGCCAGCAATTCCGGTGCTCTCGACTTCTACTACGAGCAGTACTTC
TRBV28,once,13,TRBJ2-1,TRBD1,CASSSTGVPRQFF,TGTGCCAGCAGTTCTACAGGGGTCCCTCGGCAGTTCTTC
TRBV5-1,.,16,TRBJ1-3,.,CASSPRTADSGNTIYF,TGCGCCAGCAGCCCTAGGACTGCAGACTCTGGAAACACCATATATTTT
TRBV2,.,17,TRBJ2-4,TRBD2,CASSGSSGRRGRNIQYF,TGTGCCAGCAGTGGTTCTAGCGGGAGGAGGGGTCGAAACATTCAGTACTTC
TRBV10-1,.,13,TRBJ1-5,.,CASWSNPRQPQHF,TGCGCCAGCTGGTCCAACCCTAGGCAGCCCCAGCATTTT
TRBV4-1,.,17,TRBJ2-4,TRBD2,CASSQEGLAGLRNIQYF,TGCGCCAGCAGCCAAGAAGGCCTAGCGGGATTAAGAAACATTCAGTACTTC
TRBV11-2,.,14,TRBJ2-5,.,CASSFTIGDTSQYF,TGTGCCAGCAGCTTCACAATAGGGGATACGAGCCAGTACTTC
TRBV6-5,.,11,TRBJ2-1,.,CASSAYNEQFF,TGTGCCAGCAGTGCCTACAATGAGCAGTTCTTC